This TCR beta chain was obtained from a study of shared clonotypes between healthy human individuals. With respect to this clone: The target antigen is unknown.

Sequenced by immunoSEQ multiplex PCR; TCRdb stores in-frame clones only, minus some. The data show over a million clones, roughly 96% seen once. Study results and limitations: Clonotype sharing among donors likely depends on sequencing depth.

The CDR3 totals 14 residues. Germline V gives CDR1 SNHLY, CDR2 FYNNEI. The V gene lost 7 bases and the J gene lost 3 bases, with 12 bases spanning the gap. The study enrolled healthy HIV-negative adults without recent acute infections or vaccinations as donors. The sample was naive CD4+ T cells sorted from blood. This sample's subset: CD45RA+ positively selected. The V and J genes are TRBV2 and TRBJ2-2; possibly TRBD1 for D (5 bases). This TCR was sampled from a man aged 25 to 40 in good health. The CDR3 here is CASIAQGDTGELFF. Written as DNA, the CDR3 is TGTGCCAGCATTGCGCAGGGCGACACCGGGGAGCTGTTTTTT.